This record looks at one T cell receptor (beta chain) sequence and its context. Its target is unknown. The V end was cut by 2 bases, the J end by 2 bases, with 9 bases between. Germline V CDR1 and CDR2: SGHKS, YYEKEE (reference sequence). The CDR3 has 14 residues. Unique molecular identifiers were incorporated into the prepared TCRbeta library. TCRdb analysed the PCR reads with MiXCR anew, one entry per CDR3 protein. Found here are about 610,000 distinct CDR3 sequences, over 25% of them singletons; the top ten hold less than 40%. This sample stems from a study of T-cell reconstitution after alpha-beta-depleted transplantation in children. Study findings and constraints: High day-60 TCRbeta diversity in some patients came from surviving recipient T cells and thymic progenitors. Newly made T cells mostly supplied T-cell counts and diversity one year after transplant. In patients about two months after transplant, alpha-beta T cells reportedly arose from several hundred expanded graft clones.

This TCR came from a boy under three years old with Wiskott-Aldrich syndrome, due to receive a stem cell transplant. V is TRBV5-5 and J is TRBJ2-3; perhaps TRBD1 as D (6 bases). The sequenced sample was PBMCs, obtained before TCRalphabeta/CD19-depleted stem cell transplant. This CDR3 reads CASSFRTATDTQYF. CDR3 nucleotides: TGTGCCAGCAGCTTCAGGACAGCCACAGATACGCAGTATTTT.